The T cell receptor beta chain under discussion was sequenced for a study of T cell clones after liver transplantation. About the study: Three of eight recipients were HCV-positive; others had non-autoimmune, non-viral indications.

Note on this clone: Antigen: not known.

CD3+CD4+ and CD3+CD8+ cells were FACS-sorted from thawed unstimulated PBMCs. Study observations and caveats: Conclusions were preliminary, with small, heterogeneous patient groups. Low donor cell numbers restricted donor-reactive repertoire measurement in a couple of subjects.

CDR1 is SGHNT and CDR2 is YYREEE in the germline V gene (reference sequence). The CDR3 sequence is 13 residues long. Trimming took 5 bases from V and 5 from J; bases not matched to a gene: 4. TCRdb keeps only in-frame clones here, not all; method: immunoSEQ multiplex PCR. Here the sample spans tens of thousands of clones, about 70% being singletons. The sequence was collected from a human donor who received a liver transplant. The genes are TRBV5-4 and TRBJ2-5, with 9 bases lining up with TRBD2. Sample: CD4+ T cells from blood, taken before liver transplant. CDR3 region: CASRGGGAETQYF. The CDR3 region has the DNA TGTGCCAGCAGGGGCGGGGGGGCGGAGACCCAGTACTTC. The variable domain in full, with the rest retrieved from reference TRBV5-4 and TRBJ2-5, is ETGVTQSPTHLIKTRGQQVTLRCSSQSGHNTVSWYQQALGQGPQFIFQYYREEENGRGNFPPRFSGLQFPNYSSELNVNALELDDSALYLCASRGGGAETQYFGPGTRLLVL.